Each of the 14 T cell receptor beta chains below was sequenced from the same sample in a study of T cell repertoires in cytomegalovirus infection. MiXCR, applied by TCRdb to the reads, yields one record per CDR3 protein. The data contain about 920,000 distinct CDR3 sequences, approximately 33% of them singletons. Their target antigens are unknown. Material: cultured CD8+ T cells from PBMCs, obtained from culture after CMV antigen stimulation. The receptors here all came from a human donor in good health (CMV status not recorded). Some clones in this sample may be carry-over from other donors' samples.

V gene TRBV10-3 combines with J gene TRBJ2-5; possibly TRBD2 for D (7 bases). Trimming shortened V by 3 bases and J by 5 bases, and 13 bases separated the two germline ends. Germline V lookup: CDR1 ENHRY, CDR2 SYGVKD. This CDR3 comprises 14 residues. The CDR3 DNA follows: TGTGCCATCAGTGATGGGGGGGGCCTGGAGACCCAGTACTTC. Protein product: CAISDGGGLETQYF.

The chain recombines TRBV19 with TRBJ2-4; TRBD1 matches 8 bases. Looked up from germline, CDR1 is LNHDA and CDR2 is SQIVND (reference sequence). The CDR3 totals 14 residues. J lost 8 bases, V lost 5 bases, and 8 bases had no gene match. The CDR3 DNA reads TGTGCCAGTAGTCTAGGACAGGGAGTGGACATTCAGTACTTC. It yields the protein CASSLGQGVDIQYF.

The J gene is TRBJ2-1, the V gene TRBV9, with 9 bases fitting TRBD2. Unmatched junction bases numbered 4, after V lost 5 bases and J lost 1 base. In germline, CDR1 is SGDLS, CDR2 YYNGEE. The CDR3 loop spans 15 amino acids. For the CDR3, the DNA is TGTGCCAGCAGTGAAAGCGGGGGGTCCTACAATGAGCAGTTCTTC. Translation: CASSESGGSYNEQFF.

In DNA, the CDR3 is TGCAGCGTTCGGGGGACAGACTCCTACGAGCAGTACTTC. Translating it yields CSVRGTDSYEQYF. The rearrangement joins TRBV29-1 to TRBJ2-7; TRBD1 is a possible D gene (7 bases). Germline loops: CDR1 SQVTM, CDR2 ANQGSEA. V was trimmed by 5 bases and J by 0 bases, leaving 11 bases between them. The CDR3 length is 13 residues.

This clonotype was counted only a few times. This sequence joins TRBV28 and TRBJ1-2; 7 nucleotides align to TRBD1. The CDR3 length is 16 residues. Germline assignment: CDR1 MDHEN and CDR2 SYDVKM. The trim removed 4 bases at V and 4 bases at J, leaving 12 bases unmatched. CDR3 sequence reads: CASSWDSDTGGYGYTF. CDR3 in DNA: TGTGCCAGCAGTTGGGACAGCGATACGGGCGGCTATGGCTACACCTTC.

Many counts were recorded for this clonotype. The rearrangement joins TRBV7-8 to TRBJ1-6; 7 bases are a match to TRBD1. After removal of 4 bases from V and 7 bases from J, the junction contained 13 bases not matched to a gene. Germline loops: CDR1 SGHVS, CDR2 FQNEAQ. This CDR3 has 17 residues. The CDR3 is CASSSRGFASTNSPLHF. CDR3 DNA: TGTGCCAGCAGCTCCAGGGGGTTCGCCTCTACCAATTCACCCCTCCACTTT.

The V and J genes are TRBV7-8 and TRBJ2-6, with D possibly TRBD2 on 6 matching bases. The CDR3 runs to 17 residues. Trimming took off 1 base at V and 0 bases at J, with 10 bases between the two ends. Germline V gives CDR1 SGHVS, CDR2 FQNEAQ. CDR3: CASSLGSGSSGANVLTF. For the CDR3, the DNA is TGTGCCAGCAGCTTAGGAAGCGGGTCCTCTGGGGCCAACGTCCTGACTTTC. Based on the CDR3 plus reference TRBV7-8 and TRBJ2-6, the full variable domain is GAGVSQSPRYKVAKRGQDVALRCDPISGHVSLFWYQQALGQGPEFLTYFQNEAQLDKSGLPSDRFFAERPEGSVSTLKIQRTQQEDSAVYLCASSLGSGSSGANVLTFGAGSRLTVL.

There are a few counts of this clonotype. The chain carries TRBV4-2 and TRBJ2-1; TRBD2 agrees at 10 bases. The germline gives CDR1 LGHNA, CDR2 YNFKEQ. Trimming took 1 base from V and 10 from J; bases not matched to a gene: 7. The CDR3 totals 15 residues. In nucleotides, the CDR3 is TGTGCCAGCAGCCAAGGGGATAGCGGGGGGTGGGAGCAGTTCTTC. It is translated as CASSQGDSGGWEQFF.

The chain has TRBV2 and TRBJ2-1; 10 bases align to TRBD1. The CDR3 length is 17 residues. Germline V gene sequence: CDR1 SNHLY, CDR2 FYNNEI. Trimming at V came to 0 bases and at J to 0 bases, leaving 2 bases not matched to a gene. This chain's CDR3 is CASSEAGTGDSYNEQFF. The DNA for the CDR3 is TGTGCCAGCAGTGAAGCGGGGACAGGGGACTCCTACAATGAGCAGTTCTTC.

Regarding this clonotype: The junction shows a germline mismatch at one end, possibly a read error. The V and J genes are TRBV19 and TRBJ2-3; 11 bases align to TRBD2. The CDR3 has 18 amino acids. Germline V CDR1 and CDR2: LNHDA, SQIVND (reference sequence). The CDR3 DNA follows: TGTGCCAGTAGTATAGATTGGACTAGCGGGTCTAGCACAGATATGCAGTATTTT. It codes for CASSIDWTSGSSTDMQYF.

This clonotype showed up just a few times. This rearrangement joins TRBV7-3 to TRBJ1-2; 7 bases agree with TRBD1. Germline values: CDR1 SGHTA, CDR2 FQGTGA. The CDR3 covers 13 residues. Trimming cost V 4 bases and J 12 bases; bases outside gene matches: 11. DNA of the CDR3: TGTGCCAGCAGCTCCGGGGACAGAAAATCCCACACCTTC. It encodes CASSSGDRKSHTF.

J is TRBJ2-7 and V is TRBV5-1; the D gene is possibly TRBD2 (5 bases). Trimming removed 0 bases from V and 5 bases from J, with 15 bases in between. CDR1 is SGHRS, CDR2 YFSETQ, per germline. This CDR3 contains 15 residues. CDR3 bases: TGCGCCAGCAGCTTGGCCGGGGTCCCTGTCCACGAGCAGTACTTC. Translated, it gives CASSLAGVPVHEQYF.

This clonotype was seen ten or more times. The rearrangement joins TRBV7-8 to TRBJ2-2; TRBD2 might be the D (6 bases). V lost 4 bases and J 3 bases, leaving 12 bases between the germline ends. Germline assignment: CDR1 SGHVS and CDR2 FQNEAQ. This CDR3 has 15 residues. The CDR3 DNA follows: TGTGCCAGCAGCTCTCTGGGGGGAGACACCGGGGAGCTGTTTTTT. Translating it yields CASSSLGGDTGELFF.

This clonotype was counted between two and nine times. The chain has TRBV3-1 and TRBJ2-1; D possibly uses TRBD1 or TRBD2 (5 bases each). Germline lookup yields CDR1 LGHDT and CDR2 YNNKEL (reference sequence). CDR3 length: 14 residues. Trimming pared 1 base from V and 3 bases from J, leaving 7 bases between. The CDR3 loop reads CASSQAGRYNEQFF. The DNA for the CDR3 is TGTGCCAGCAGCCAAGCGGGGCGCTACAATGAGCAGTTCTTC.